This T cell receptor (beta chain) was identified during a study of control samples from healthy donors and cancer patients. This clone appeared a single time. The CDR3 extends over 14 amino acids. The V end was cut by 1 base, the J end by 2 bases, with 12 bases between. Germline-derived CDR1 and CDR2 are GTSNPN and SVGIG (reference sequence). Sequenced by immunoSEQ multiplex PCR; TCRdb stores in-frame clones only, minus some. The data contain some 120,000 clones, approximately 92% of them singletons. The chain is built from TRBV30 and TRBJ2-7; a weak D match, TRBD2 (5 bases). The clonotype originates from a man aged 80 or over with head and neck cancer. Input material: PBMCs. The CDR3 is CAWSGLAIPYEQYF. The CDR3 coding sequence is TGTGCCTGGAGTGGTTTAGCGATACCCTACGAGCAGTACTTC. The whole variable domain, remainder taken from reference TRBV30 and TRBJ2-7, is SQTIHQWPATLVQPVGSPLSLECTVEGTSNPNLYWYRQAAGRGLQLLFYSVGIGQISSEVPQNLSASRPQDRQFILSSKKLLLSDSGFYLCAWSGLAIPYEQYFGPGTRLTVT.